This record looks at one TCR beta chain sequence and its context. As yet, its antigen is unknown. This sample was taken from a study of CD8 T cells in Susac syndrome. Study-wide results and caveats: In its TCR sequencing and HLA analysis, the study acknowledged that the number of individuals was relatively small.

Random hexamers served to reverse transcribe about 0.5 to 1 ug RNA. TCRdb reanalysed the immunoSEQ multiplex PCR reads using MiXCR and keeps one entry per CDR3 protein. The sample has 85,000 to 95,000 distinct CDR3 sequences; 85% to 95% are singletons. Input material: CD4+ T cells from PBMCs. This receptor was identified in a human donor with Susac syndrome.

The DNA of the CDR3 is TGCGCCAGCAGAAGACAGGGAGACAACCACGAGCAGTACTTC. Translation: CASRRQGDNHEQYF. The J gene is TRBJ2-7, the V gene TRBV5-1, with 7 bases lining up with TRBD1. This CDR3 has 14 residues. Per the germline V gene, CDR1 is SGHRS and CDR2 is YFSETQ. V shed 5 bases and J 5 bases; nucleotides not matched to a gene: 10.